This T cell receptor beta chain appears in the sequencing data of a study of lymphopenia after photon versus proton radiotherapy (dated by TCRdb to between 2018 and 2020). Background for the entire study: The immunological effects of photon versus proton radiation therapy were compared in patients with gastrointestinal tumors who developed high-grade lymphopenia. The cohort comprised approximately 21 patients with gastrointestinal tumors who received either photon or proton therapy and then developed lymphopenia. The goal of the study was to describe how the two radiation modalities differ in their effects on the immune system.

V loses 6 bases, J loses 2 bases, and the germline ends lie 15 bases apart. The germline V gene supplies CDR1 KGHSH and CDR2 LQKENI. Including the terminal cysteine and phenylalanine, the CDR3 comprises 15 residues. The CDR3 DNA has 45 bases and is translated from base 1. To note about this clone: Its antigen is unknown. No clone much larger than this one lies a single base away; base qualities are absent.

Receptor libraries were prepared by the immunoSEQ multiplex PCR assay. Alongside multiparametric flow cytometry, deep sequencing of rearranged TCR beta loci was used to profile the T cell repertoires. The immuneACCESS repertoire file appears here via TCRdb, limited to in-frame rearrangements. These files lack a portion of the clones; in checked studies, under half of the deficit traces to unresolved V genes, and the cause of the others is not known. The sample has 43,000 or so clones on record, around 86% of them singletons. The biggest ten clones account for 2% to 2.5% of the sample. Study-level results and caveats: During treatment, patients who received proton therapy stayed relatively stable, whereas patients who received photon therapy lost naive T cells and TCR diversity and gained effector/memory populations. Across the cohort, among patients who died, a greater drop in TCR diversity after the nadir was inversely correlated with overall survival time. After the lymphocyte count nadir, photon-treated repertoires showed oligoclonal expansion, especially of CD8+ Temra cells, which drove the drop in diversity. The survival association was assessed only in patients who died, and better survival with proton therapy was presented by the authors as a possibility rather than a demonstrated result.

The V and J segments used are TRBV18 and TRBJ2-3, and the D gene may be TRBD1, 6 bases matching. This TCR came from a man aged 35-49 years with gastric cancer. The source material was peripheral blood, sampled from a patient treated with photon-based radiotherapy. The CDR3 region has the sequence CASSNRVVHTDTQYF. The sequenced DNA is TGTGCCAGCTCTAACAGGGTGGTGCACACAGATACGCAGTATTTT.